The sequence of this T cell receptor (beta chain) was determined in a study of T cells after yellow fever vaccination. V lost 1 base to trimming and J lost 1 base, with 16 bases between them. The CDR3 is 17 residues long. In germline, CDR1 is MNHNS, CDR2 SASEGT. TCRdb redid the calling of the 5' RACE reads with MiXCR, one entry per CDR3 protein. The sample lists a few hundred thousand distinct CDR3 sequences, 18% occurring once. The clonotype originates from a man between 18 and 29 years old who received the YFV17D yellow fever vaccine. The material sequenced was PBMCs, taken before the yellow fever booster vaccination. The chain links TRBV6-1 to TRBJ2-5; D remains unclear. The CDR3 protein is CASSEGALGWPQETQYF. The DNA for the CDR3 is TGTGCCAGCAGTGAAGGGGCGCTGGGTTGGCCCCAAGAGACCCAGTACTTC.